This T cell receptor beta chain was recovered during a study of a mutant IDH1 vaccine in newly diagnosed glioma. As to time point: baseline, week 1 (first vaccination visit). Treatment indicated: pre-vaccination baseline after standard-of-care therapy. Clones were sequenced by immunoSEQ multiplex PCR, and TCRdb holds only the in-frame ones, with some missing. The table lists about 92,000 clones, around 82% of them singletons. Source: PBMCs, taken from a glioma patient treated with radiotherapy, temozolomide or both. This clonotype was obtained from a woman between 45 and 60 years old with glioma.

The CDR3 region is CASSYSGPPGELFF. The CDR3 DNA reads as TGTGCCAGCAGTTACTCGGGGCCCCCCGGGGAGCTGTTTTTT. This rearrangement joins TRBV6-6 to TRBJ2-2; TRBD1 might be the D (5 bases). Looked up from germline, CDR1 is MNHNY and CDR2 is SVGAGI (reference sequence). This CDR3 is built from 14 residues. Trimming stripped 0 bases from V and 6 bases from J, with 8 bases between.